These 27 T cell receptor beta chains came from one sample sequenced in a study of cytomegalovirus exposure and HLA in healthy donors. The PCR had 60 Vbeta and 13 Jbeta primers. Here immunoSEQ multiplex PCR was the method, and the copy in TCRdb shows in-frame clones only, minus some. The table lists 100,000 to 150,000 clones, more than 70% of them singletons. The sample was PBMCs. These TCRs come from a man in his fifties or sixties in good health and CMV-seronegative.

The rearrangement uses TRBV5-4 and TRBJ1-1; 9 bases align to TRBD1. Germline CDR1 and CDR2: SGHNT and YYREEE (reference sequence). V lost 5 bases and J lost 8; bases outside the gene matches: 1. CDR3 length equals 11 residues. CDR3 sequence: CASRGQGEAFF. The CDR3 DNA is TGTGCCAGCAGGGGACAGGGAGAAGCTTTCTTT.

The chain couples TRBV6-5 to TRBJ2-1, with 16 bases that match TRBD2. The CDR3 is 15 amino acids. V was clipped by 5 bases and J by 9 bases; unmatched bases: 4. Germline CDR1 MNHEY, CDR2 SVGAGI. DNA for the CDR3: TGTGCCAGCAGTACGGGACTAGCGGGGGGGCTTGAGCAGTTCTTC. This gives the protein CASSTGLAGGLEQFF.

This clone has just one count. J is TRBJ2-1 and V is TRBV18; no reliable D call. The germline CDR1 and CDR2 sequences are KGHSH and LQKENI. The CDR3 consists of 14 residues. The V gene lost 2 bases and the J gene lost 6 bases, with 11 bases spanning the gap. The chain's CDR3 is CASSPFSVGNEQFF. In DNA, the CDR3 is TGTGCCAGCTCACCATTTAGTGTTGGCAATGAGCAGTTCTTC.

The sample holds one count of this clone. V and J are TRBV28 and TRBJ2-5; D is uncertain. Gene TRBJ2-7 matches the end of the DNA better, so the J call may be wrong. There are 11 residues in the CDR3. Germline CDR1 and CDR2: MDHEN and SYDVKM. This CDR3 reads CASSATYEQYF. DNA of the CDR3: TGTGCCAGCAGTGCTACCTACGAGCAGTACTTC.

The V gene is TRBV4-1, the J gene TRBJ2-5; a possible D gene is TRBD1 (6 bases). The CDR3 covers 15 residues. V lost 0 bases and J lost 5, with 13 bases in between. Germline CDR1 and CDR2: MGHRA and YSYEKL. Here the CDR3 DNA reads TGCGCCAGCAGCCAAGATCCAGGGGATGGGGAGACCCAGTACTTC. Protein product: CASSQDPGDGETQYF.

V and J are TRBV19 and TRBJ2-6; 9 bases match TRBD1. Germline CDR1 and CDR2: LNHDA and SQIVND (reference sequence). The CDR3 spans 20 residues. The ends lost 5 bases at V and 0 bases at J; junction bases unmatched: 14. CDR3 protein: CASSPGQGFQDLSGANVLTF. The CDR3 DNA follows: TGTGCCAGTAGTCCGGGACAGGGTTTTCAAGATCTCTCTGGGGCCAACGTCCTGACTTTC. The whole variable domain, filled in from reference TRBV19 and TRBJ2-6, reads DGGITQSPKYLFRKEGQNVTLSCEQNLNHDAMYWYRQDPGQGLRLIYYSQIVNDFQKGDIAEGYSVSREKKESFPLTVTSAQKNPTAFYLCASSPGQGFQDLSGANVLTFGAGSRLTVL.

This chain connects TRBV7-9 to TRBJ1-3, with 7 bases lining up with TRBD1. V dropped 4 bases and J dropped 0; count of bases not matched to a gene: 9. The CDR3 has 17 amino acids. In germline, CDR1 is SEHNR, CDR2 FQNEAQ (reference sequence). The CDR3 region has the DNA TGTGCCAGCAGCTATCCACCGACAGGGACCTCTGGAAACACCATATATTTT. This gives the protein CASSYPPTGTSGNTIYF.

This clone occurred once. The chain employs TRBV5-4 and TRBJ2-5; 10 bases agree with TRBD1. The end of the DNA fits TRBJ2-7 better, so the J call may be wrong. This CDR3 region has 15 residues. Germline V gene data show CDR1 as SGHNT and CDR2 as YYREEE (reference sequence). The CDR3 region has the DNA TGTGCCAGCAGCTCCTGGGACAGGGGTACATACGAGCAGTACTTC. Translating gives CASSSWDRGTYEQYF.

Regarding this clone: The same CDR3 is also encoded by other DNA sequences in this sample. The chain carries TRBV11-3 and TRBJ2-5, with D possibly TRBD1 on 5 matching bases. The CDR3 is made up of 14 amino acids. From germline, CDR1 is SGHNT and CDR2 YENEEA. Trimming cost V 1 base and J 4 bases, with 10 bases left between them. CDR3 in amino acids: CASSLGARGETQYF. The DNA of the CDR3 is TGTGCCAGCAGCTTAGGGGCTAGGGGAGAGACCCAGTACTTC. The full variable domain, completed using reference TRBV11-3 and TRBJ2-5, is EAGVVQSPRYKIIEKKQPVAFWCNPISGHNTLYWYLQNLGQGPELLIRYENEEAVDDSQLPKDRFSAERLKGVDSTLKIQPAELGDSAVYLCASSLGARGETQYFGPGTRLLVL.

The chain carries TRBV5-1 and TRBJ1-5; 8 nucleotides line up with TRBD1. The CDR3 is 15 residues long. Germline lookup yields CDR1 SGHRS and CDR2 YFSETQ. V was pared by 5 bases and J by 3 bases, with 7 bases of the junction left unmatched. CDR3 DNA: TGCGCCAGCAGAAGGGACAGGACCGCCAATCAGCCCCAGCATTTT. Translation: CASRRDRTANQPQHF.

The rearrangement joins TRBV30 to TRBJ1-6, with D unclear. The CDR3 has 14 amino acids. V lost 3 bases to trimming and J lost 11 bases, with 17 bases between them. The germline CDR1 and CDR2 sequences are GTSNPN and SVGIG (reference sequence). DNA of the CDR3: TGTGCCTGGAGGGCGGACGGGGTGATTACACCCCTCCACTTT. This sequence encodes CAWRADGVITPLHF.

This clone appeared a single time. This CDR3 is CASTTGSGYTF. The CDR3 nucleotides are TGTGCCAGCACGACAGGGAGCGGCTACACCTTC. The rearrangement uses TRBV2 and TRBJ1-2; TRBD1 aligns across 7 bases. The V and J ends lost 7 bases and 8 bases, in that order; junction bases with no gene match: 4. Germline lookup yields CDR1 SNHLY and CDR2 FYNNEI. The CDR3 extends over 11 amino acids.

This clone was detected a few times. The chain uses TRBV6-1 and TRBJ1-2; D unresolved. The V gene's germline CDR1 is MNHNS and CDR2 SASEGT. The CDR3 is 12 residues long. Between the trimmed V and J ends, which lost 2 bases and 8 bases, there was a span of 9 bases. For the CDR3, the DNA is TGTGCCAGCAGTGAACCCGGGAGCGGCTACACCTTC. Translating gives CASSEPGSGYTF.

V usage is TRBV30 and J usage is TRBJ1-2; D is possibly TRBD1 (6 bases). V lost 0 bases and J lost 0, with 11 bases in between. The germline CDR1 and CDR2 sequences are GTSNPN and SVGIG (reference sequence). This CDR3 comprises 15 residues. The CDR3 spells CAWSVGQQANYGYTF. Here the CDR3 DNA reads TGTGCCTGGAGTGTTGGACAGCAAGCTAACTATGGCTACACCTTC.

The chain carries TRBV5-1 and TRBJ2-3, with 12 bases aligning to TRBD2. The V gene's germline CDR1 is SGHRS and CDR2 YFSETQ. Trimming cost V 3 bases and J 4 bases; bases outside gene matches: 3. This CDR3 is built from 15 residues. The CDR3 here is CASSSTSGGPDTQYF. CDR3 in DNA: TGCGCCAGCAGCTCGACTAGCGGGGGCCCAGATACGCAGTATTTT. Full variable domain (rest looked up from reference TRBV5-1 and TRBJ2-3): KAGVTQTPRYLIKTRGQQVTLSCSPISGHRSVSWYQQTPGQGLQFLFEYFSETQRNKGNFPGRFSGRQFSNSRSEMNVSTLELGDSALYLCASSSTSGGPDTQYFGPGTRLTVL.

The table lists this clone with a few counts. The CDR3 protein is CASSQDPAGGLLSTEAFF. The CDR3 DNA sequence: TGCGCCAGCAGCCAAGATCCGGCAGGGGGCTTGTTAAGCACTGAAGCTTTCTTT. J is TRBJ1-1 and V is TRBV4-3; 8 nucleotides agree with TRBD1. Per the germline V gene, CDR1 is LGHNA and CDR2 is YSLEER. The CDR3 is made up of 18 amino acids. V was clipped by 0 bases and J by 4 bases; unmatched bases: 13.

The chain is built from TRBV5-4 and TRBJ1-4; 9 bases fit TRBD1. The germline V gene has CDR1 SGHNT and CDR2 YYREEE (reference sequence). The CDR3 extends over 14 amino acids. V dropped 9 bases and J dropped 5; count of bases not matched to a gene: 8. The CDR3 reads CATKSGQGNEKLFF. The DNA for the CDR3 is TGTGCCACAAAATCGGGACAGGGAAATGAAAAACTGTTTTTT.

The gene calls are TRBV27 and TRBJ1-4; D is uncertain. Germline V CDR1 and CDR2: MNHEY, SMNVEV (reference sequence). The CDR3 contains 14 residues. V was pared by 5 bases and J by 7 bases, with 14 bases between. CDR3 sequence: CASSLRRGSEKLFF. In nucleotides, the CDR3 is TGTGCCAGCAGTCTCCGGAGAGGTAGTGAAAAACTGTTTTTT.

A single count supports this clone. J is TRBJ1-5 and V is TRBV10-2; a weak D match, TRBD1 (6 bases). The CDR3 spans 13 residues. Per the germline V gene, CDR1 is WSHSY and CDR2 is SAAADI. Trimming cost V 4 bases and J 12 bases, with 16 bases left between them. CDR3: CASSGDRGCHQHF. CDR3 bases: TGCGCCAGCAGTGGAGATAGGGGGTGTCACCAGCATTTT.

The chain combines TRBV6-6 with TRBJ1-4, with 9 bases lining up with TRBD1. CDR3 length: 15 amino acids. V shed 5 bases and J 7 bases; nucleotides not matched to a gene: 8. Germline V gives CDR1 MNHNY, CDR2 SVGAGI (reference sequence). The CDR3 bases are TGTGCCAGCAGTCAGGGGACAGGGAAGGTTGAAAAACTGTTTTTT. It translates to CASSQGTGKVEKLFF.

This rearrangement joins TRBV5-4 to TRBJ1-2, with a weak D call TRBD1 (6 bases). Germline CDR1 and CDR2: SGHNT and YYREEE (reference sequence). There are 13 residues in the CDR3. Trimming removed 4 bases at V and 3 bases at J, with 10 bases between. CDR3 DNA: TGTGCCAGCAGCCCCCGACAGGACTATGGCTACACCTTC. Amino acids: CASSPRQDYGYTF. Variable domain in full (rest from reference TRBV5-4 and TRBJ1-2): ETGVTQSPTHLIKTRGQQVTLRCSSQSGHNTVSWYQQALGQGPQFIFQYYREEENGRGNFPPRFSGLQFPNYSSELNVNALELDDSALYLCASSPRQDYGYTFGSGTRLTVV.

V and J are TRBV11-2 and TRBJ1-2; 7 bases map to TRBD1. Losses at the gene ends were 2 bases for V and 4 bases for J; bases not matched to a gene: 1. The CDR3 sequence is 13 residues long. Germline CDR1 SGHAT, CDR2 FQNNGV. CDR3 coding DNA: TGTGCCAGCAGCTTATCAGGGGGCTATGGCTACACCTTC. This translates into CASSLSGGYGYTF.

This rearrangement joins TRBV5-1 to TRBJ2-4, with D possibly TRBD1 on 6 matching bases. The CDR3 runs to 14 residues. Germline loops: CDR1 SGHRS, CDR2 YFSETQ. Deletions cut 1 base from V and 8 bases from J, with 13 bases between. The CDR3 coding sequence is TGCGCCAGCAGCTTGTCCCCAGGGGCGGACATTCAGTACTTC. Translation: CASSLSPGADIQYF. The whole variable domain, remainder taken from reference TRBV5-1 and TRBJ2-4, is KAGVTQTPRYLIKTRGQQVTLSCSPISGHRSVSWYQQTPGQGLQFLFEYFSETQRNKGNFPGRFSGRQFSNSRSEMNVSTLELGDSALYLCASSLSPGADIQYFGAGTRLSVL.

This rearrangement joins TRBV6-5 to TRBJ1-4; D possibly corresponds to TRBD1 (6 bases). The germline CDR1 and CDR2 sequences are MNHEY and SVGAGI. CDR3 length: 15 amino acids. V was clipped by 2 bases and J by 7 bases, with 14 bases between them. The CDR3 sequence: CASSYREGGSEKLFF. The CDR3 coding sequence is TGTGCCAGCAGTTACCGGGAGGGGGGAAGTGAAAAACTGTTTTTT.

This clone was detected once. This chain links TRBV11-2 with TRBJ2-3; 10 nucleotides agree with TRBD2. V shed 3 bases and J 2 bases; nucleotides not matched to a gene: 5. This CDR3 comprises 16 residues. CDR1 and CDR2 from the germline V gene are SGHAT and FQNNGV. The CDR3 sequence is CASSLTSGSATDTQYF. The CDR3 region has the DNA TGTGCCAGCAGCTTGACTAGCGGGTCAGCCACAGATACGCAGTATTTT.

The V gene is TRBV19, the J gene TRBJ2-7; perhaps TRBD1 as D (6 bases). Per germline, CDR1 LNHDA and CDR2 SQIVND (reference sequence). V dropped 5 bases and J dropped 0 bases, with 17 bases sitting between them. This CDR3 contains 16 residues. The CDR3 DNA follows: TGTGCCAGTAGTCCCCGCCAGGGGCCCGGCTCCTACGAGCAGTACTTC. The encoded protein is CASSPRQGPGSYEQYF.

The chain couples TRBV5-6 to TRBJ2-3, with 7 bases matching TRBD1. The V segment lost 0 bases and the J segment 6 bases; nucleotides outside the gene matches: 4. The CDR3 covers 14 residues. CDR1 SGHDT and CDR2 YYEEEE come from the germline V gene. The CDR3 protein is CASSLVLQGDTQYF. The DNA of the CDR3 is TGTGCCAGCAGCTTGGTACTACAGGGGGATACGCAGTATTTT.